Sequencing of this T cell receptor beta chain was carried out in a study of tissue T cells after allogeneic stem cell transplantation. Notes on the study in general: TCR repertoires tracked anatomic similarity, regardless of disease or transplant status. In patients and mice, blood and spleen missed much of tissue repertoire.

TCRdb keeps only in-frame clones here, not all; method: immunoSEQ multiplex PCR. The data show around 50,000 clones, approximately 70% seen once. Note on this clone: The antigen remains undetermined. Here the gene names and germline are mouse. The CDR3 goes on 1 residue after the read ends, and that part is filled in from the germline J gene.

Between the trimmed V and J ends, which lost 3 bases and 2 bases, there was a span of 4 bases. The germline CDR1 and CDR2 sequences are GFQATS and STVNSAI. The CDR3 runs to 11 residues. This clonotype was sampled from a pool of C57BL/6 mice in good health. Source material: sorted cells pooled from one or two spleens. The rearrangement uses TRBV20 and TRBJ1-1; no clear D gene. CDR3 sequence reads: CGARHNTEVFF. The sequenced CDR3 bases are TGTGGTGCTAGACACAACACAGAAGTCTTC.